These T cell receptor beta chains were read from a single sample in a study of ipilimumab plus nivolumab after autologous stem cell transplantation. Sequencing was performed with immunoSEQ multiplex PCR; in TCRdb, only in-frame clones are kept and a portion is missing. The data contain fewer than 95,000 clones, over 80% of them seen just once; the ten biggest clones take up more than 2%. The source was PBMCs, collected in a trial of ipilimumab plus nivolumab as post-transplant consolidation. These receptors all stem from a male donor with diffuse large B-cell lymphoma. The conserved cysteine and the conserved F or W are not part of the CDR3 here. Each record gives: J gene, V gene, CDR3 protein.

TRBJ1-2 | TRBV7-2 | VVKNYGYT
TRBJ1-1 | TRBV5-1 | ASSLGTGPGTEAF
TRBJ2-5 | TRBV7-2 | ASSPEGGTQY
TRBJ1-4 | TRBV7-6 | ASSPGVTNEKLF
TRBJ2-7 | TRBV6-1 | ASRERGVYEQY
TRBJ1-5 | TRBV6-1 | ASSASGASNQPQH
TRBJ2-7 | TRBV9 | ASSVTADSYEQY
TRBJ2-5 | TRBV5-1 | ASSELVGAAQETQY
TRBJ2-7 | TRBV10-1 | ASRIYLADRNSYEQY
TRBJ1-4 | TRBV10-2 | ASSVATTNEKLF
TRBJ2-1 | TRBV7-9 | ASSHRTVNEQF
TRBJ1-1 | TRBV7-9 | ASSLLGPNTEAF
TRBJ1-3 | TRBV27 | ASSPSWGVGNTIY
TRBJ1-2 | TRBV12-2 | ASRLSVPFPRDREYGYT
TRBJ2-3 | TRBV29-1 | SVVDSTDTQY
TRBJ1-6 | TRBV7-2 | ASSRGQGNSPLH
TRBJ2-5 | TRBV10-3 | AISEGAVQETQY
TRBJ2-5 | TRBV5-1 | ASSLRGGVETQY
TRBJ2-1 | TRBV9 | ASSVGGDSYNEQF
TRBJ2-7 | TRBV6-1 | ASSAKPGLASYEQY
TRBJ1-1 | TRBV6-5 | ASSQTQNTEAF
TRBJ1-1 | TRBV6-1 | ASSAQAGNTEAF
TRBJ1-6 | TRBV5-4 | ASSGDTRGLANSPLH
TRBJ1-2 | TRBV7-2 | ASSFRDGYT
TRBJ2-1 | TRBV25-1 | ASSSTYNEQF
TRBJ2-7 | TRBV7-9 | ASSTKGYTEQY
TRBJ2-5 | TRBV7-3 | ASSRIGGETQY
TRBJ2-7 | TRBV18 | ASSPPNLAGAGQY
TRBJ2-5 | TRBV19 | ASSVSLQETQY
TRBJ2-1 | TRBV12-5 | ASGEGHLDSNEQF
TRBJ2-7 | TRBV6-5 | ASSYPGQSYEQY
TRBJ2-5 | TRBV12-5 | ASGLWGRGTQY
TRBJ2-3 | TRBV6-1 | ASSEEGVSTDTQY
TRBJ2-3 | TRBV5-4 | ASSWWGGGTDTQY
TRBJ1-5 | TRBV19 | ATKPGTYNEVSNQPQH
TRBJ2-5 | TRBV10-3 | AISDGDQETQY
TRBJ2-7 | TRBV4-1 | ASSPRDSPTYEQY
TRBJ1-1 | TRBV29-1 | SVHGGSTGAF
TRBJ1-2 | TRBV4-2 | ASSPDRGRYGYT
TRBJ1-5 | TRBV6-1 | ASSGKDRRSNQPQH
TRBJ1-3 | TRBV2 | ASSPGGGARSGNTIY
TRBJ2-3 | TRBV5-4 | ASSLAGRAADTQY
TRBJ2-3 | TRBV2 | ASSARGGVDTQY
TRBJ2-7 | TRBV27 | ASRGPGGFNREQY